This entry concerns a single T cell receptor beta chain. Its antigen is still unknown. Nothing much larger sits one base from this clone, and base qualities are not available. The CDR1 and CDR2 encoded by the germline V gene are SGHTA and FQGNSA. V is pruned by 0 bases and J by 11 bases, leaving 10 bases of the junction without a gene match. The CDR3 goes from the cysteine to the phenylalanine over 16 residues. Only CDR3 DNA is held: 48 bases, read in frame from base 1. Receptors were amplified or captured by the immunoSEQ multiplex PCR assay. The table comes from immuneACCESS by way of TCRdb, which keeps in-frame sequences with V and J called. Part of the clones is missing from these tables; in studies checked, under half for an unresolved V gene and the rest for unknown reasons. The sample contains 80,000 to 100,000 clones, roughly 89% of them found a single time. Jointly, the top ten make up 1.5% to 2% of the sample.

These data are taken from a study of T cell changes during pregnancy in multiple sclerosis (dated by TCRdb to between 2018 and 2021). The study in broad terms: Changes in the T cell repertoire over the course of pregnancy were examined in this study in women with multiple sclerosis.

The sample in question was peripheral blood, obtained after pregnancy. This receptor was taken from a female donor in good health, enrolled as a control in a pregnancy study. The rearrangement joined TRBV7-2 to TRBJ2-1; a stretch of 10 junction bases matches TRBD2. The CDR3 is CASSLAGTSGEKKQFF. The nucleotide sequence is TGTGCCAGCAGCTTAGCAGGCACTAGCGGGGAGAAGAAGCAGTTCTTC.